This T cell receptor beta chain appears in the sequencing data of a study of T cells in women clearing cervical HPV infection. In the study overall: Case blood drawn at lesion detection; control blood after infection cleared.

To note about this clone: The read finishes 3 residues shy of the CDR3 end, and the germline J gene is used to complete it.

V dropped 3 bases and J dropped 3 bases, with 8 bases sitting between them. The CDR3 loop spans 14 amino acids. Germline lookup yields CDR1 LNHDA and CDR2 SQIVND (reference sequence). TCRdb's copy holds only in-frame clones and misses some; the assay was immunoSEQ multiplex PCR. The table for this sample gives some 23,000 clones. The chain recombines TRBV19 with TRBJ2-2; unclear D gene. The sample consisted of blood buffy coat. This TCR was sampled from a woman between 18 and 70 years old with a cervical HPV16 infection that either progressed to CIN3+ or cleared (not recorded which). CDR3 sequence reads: CASSMAGHTGELFF. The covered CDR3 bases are TGTGCCAGTAGTATGGCTGGGCACACCGGGGAG.